The T cell receptor beta chain described here comes from a study of shared clonotypes between healthy human individuals. The data were produced by immunoSEQ multiplex PCR, yet TCRdb's version contains in-frame clones alone and is incomplete. The table lists 1,500,000 or so clones, more than 95% of them singletons. With regard to this clone: Its antigen is not identified.

Study conclusions and caveats: Clonotypes which were not shared had lower generation probabilities than clonotypes that all four donors shared. Sharing across a few donors was seen in 4.5% to 5.5% of naive CD4 clonotypes.

The receptor was isolated from a man aged 30 to 39 in good health. Material: naive CD4+ T cells sorted from blood. The subset denotes: CD45RA+ positively selected.

The CDR3 is CASSQDSPGVREKLFF. The CDR3 DNA reads as TGCGCCAGCAGCCAAGATTCCCCCGGGGTCCGTGAAAAACTGTTTTTT. V usage is TRBV4-3 and J usage is TRBJ1-4; D gene unclear. Germline CDR1 is LGHNA and CDR2 is YSLEER. With 0 bases removed from V and 7 bases from J, the gap between germline ends came to 15 bases. This CDR3 comprises 16 residues.